Listed here are 22 T cell receptor beta chains from one sample, sequenced in a study of T cell responses to AZD1222 COVID-19 vaccine. The method was immunoSEQ multiplex PCR; TCRdb's version includes in-frame clones alone and lacks a portion of them. The sample has over 55,000 clones, over 65% seen once. The source was peripheral blood, collected 28 days after the second AZD1222 dose. These receptors were taken from an adult who received the AZD1222 COVID-19 vaccine.

This clone was counted once. The chain employs TRBV2 and TRBJ2-5; either TRBD1 or TRBD2 may fit D (7 bases each). Germline CDR1 is SNHLY and CDR2 is FYNNEI. V was cut by 6 bases and J by 2 bases, with 16 bases left in between. The CDR3 length is 15 residues. As DNA, the CDR3 is TGTGCCAGCAGCCCCCAGGGGGGGCGTCAAGAGACCCAGTACTTC. Residues: CASSPQGGRQETQYF.

A note on this clone: The same CDR3 arises from other DNA sequences in this sample as well. The chain uses TRBV28 and TRBJ1-2, with D maybe TRBD1 (5 bases). The CDR3 extends over 11 amino acids. Germline loops: CDR1 MDHEN, CDR2 SYDVKM. Trimming stripped 9 bases from V and 2 bases from J, with 7 bases between. DNA for the CDR3: TGTGCCAGTACAGGAAACTATGGCTACACCTTC. The encoded protein is CASTGNYGYTF.

The rearrangement links TRBV7-2 to TRBJ1-2; D call uncertain. The germline V gene has CDR1 SGHTA and CDR2 FQGNSA. The CDR3 is 15 residues long. Deletions cut 0 bases from V and 0 bases from J, with 8 bases between. The CDR3 bases are TGTGCCAGCAGCTTAGCGCCAGCCCCTAACTATGGCTACACCTTC. Translated: CASSLAPAPNYGYTF.

The rearrangement joins TRBV29-1 to TRBJ2-7, with D unresolved. Germline CDR1 SQVTM, CDR2 ANQGSEA. The CDR3 has 14 amino acids. Trimming took off 2 bases at V and 3 bases at J, with 14 bases between the two ends. The CDR3 DNA follows: TGCAGCGTTGAAAGGTGGATCGCCGGCTACGAGCAGTACTTC. Its protein is CSVERWIAGYEQYF.

The chain combines TRBV7-9 with TRBJ2-2, with D perhaps assigned TRBD1 or TRBD2 (7 bases each). Germline assignment: CDR1 SEHNR and CDR2 FQNEAQ (reference sequence). Trimming left V 8 bases short and J 6 bases short, with 28 bases between. The CDR3 sequence is 18 residues long. CDR3 region: CASLPDRLRGRISGELFF. The CDR3 DNA follows: TGTGCCAGCCTTCCGGACAGGCTGCGGGGGAGAATATCCGGGGAGCTGTTTTTT.

The chain combines TRBV5-5 with TRBJ1-2, with 9 bases identical to TRBD1. J was trimmed by 7 bases and V by 4 bases; bases with no gene match: 2. Looked up from germline, CDR1 is SGHKS and CDR2 is YYEKEE (reference sequence). This CDR3 contains 12 residues. CDR3: CASSKDRGGYTF. The DNA for the CDR3 is TGTGCCAGCAGCAAGGACAGGGGTGGCTACACCTTC.

V usage is TRBV4-3 and J usage is TRBJ2-7; 8 positions agree with TRBD2. The V gene end was trimmed by 4 bases and the J gene end by 0 bases; junction bases not matched to a gene: 8. CDR3 length: 16 residues. Germline lookup yields CDR1 LGHNA and CDR2 YSLEER. CDR3: CASSPNPGGASYEQYF. DNA of the CDR3: TGCGCCAGCAGCCCCAACCCCGGGGGGGCCTCCTACGAGCAGTACTTC.

The chain employs TRBV28 and TRBJ2-5, with TRBD1 matching over 7 bases. The CDR3 spans 14 residues. V was clipped by 6 bases and J by 7 bases; unmatched bases: 11. Germline V gene sequence: CDR1 MDHEN, CDR2 SYDVKM. The CDR3 loop reads CASSYPDRRWTQYF. The CDR3 nucleotides read TGTGCCAGCAGCTATCCGGACAGGAGGTGGACCCAGTACTTC.

The chain joins TRBV9 to TRBJ2-2, with 7 bases identical to TRBD1. V shed 2 bases, J shed 6 bases, and the junction held 4 bases outside the gene matches. Germline CDR1 reads SGDLS; CDR2 reads YYNGEE. There are 14 residues in the CDR3. The CDR3 loop is CASSVRGLAGELFF. CDR3 nucleotide sequence: TGTGCCAGCAGCGTGAGGGGGCTCGCCGGGGAGCTGTTTTTT.

The genes are TRBV6-1 and TRBJ1-2, with a tentative D call TRBD1 (5 bases). The CDR3 runs to 13 residues. Germline CDR1 MNHNS, CDR2 SASEGT. Trimming stripped 1 base from V and 7 bases from J, with 10 bases between. CDR3: CASSEEGQTGYTF. CDR3 sequence (DNA): TGTGCCAGCAGTGAAGAGGGGCAGACTGGCTACACCTTC.

This chain connects TRBV12-3 or TRBV12-4 to TRBJ1-6; D uncertain. The V end lost 2 bases, the J end lost 8 bases, and 7 bases lay between the germline ends. The CDR3 has 13 amino acids. The CDR3 spells CASSLWPDSPLHF. The CDR3 nucleotides are TGTGCCAGCAGTTTATGGCCGGATTCACCCCTCCACTTT.

The chain links TRBV6-2 or TRBV6-3 to TRBJ2-1; TRBD2 aligns across 10 bases. This CDR3 spans 17 amino acids. The J segment lost 5 bases and the V segment lost 4 bases, leaving 11 bases of the junction unmatched. In germline, CDR1 is MNHEY, CDR2 SVGEGT. CDR3 in amino acids: CASSFLRGSGGDNEQFF. DNA of the CDR3: TGTGCCAGCAGTTTCCTGCGTGGGAGCGGGGGGGACAATGAGCAGTTCTTC.

This clone turned up a few times. The V call is TRBV3-1 (or the pseudogene TRBV3-2), the J call TRBJ1-2; TRBD1 matches at 7 bases. Trimming removed 4 bases from V and 4 bases from J; junction bases left unmatched: 6. The germline gives CDR1 LGHDT, CDR2 YNNKEL (reference sequence). CDR3 length equals 14 residues. CDR3 sequence reads: CASSRGTGAYGYTF. DNA of the CDR3: TGTGCCAGCAGCCGAGGAACAGGGGCCTATGGCTACACCTTC.

The chain recombines TRBV6-1 with TRBJ1-3; D gene uncertain. The V end was cut by 1 base, the J end by 4 bases, with 11 bases between. The CDR3 length is 15 residues. The germline V gene has CDR1 MNHNS and CDR2 SASEGT. CDR3 DNA: TGTGCCAGCAGTGAAGGGAGGGTGGGAGGAAACACCATATATTTT. Translation: CASSEGRVGGNTIYF.

This chain joins TRBV7-6 and TRBJ2-1; D may correspond to TRBD1 or TRBD2 (5 bases each). With 0 bases removed from V and 4 bases from J, the gap between germline ends came to 10 bases. There are 15 residues in the CDR3. Germline CDR1 reads SGHVS; CDR2 reads FNYEAQ. CDR3 in DNA: TGTGCCAGCAGCTTAGCAGGGACGTCTTACAATGAGCAGTTCTTC. Protein: CASSLAGTSYNEQFF.

J is TRBJ1-6 and V is TRBV5-1; D is ambiguous. V shed 5 bases and J shed 6 bases, with 12 bases lying between them. CDR3 length: 14 amino acids. From germline, CDR1 is SGHRS and CDR2 YFSETQ. The CDR3 region is CASSPTTGNSPLHF. For the CDR3, the DNA is TGCGCCAGCAGTCCGACAACGGGTAATTCACCCCTCCACTTT.

The V call is TRBV19, the J call TRBJ1-1, with D perhaps TRBD1 (6 bases). The germline V gene has CDR1 LNHDA and CDR2 SQIVND (reference sequence). The CDR3 is 15 amino acids. V lost 8 bases, J lost 0 bases, and 16 bases lay in between. In nucleotides, the CDR3 is TGTGCCAGTGCTACTTACCGGGGGCTGAACACTGAAGCTTTCTTT. Its translation is CASATYRGLNTEAFF.

This chain connects TRBV6-5 to TRBJ1-4; TRBD1 matches at 9 bases. After removal of 6 bases from V and 6 bases from J, the junction contained 8 bases not matched to a gene. The CDR3 totals 15 residues. Germline CDR1 and CDR2: MNHEY and SVGAGI. CDR3 region: CASRPGTGSDEKLFF. In DNA form, the CDR3 reads TGTGCCAGCAGGCCCGGGACAGGGAGCGATGAAAAACTGTTTTTT.

The V call is TRBV11-2, the J call TRBJ1-1, with 7 bases that match TRBD1. With 2 bases clipped from V and 9 bases from J, the junction kept 6 bases outside the gene matches. This CDR3 has 13 amino acids. Germline values: CDR1 SGHAT, CDR2 FQNNGV. The CDR3 DNA reads as TGTGCCAGCAGCTTATCTCCAGGGGGAAAAGCTTTCTTT. Its translation: CASSLSPGGKAFF.

This rearrangement joins TRBV9 to TRBJ1-6; TRBD1 matches 7 bases. Trimming at V came to 2 bases and at J to 6 bases, leaving 8 bases not matched to a gene. This CDR3 is 16 amino acids long. Germline-derived CDR1 and CDR2 are SGDLS and YYNGEE. CDR3 in amino acids: CASSVGDSRANSPLHF. The CDR3 bases are TGTGCCAGCAGCGTGGGGGACAGCCGAGCTAATTCACCCCTCCACTTT.

The chain combines TRBV6-5 with TRBJ1-1; D is unresolved. Trimming pared 0 bases from V and 7 bases from J, leaving 9 bases between. CDR3 size: 13 residues. Germline values: CDR1 MNHEY, CDR2 SVGAGI. The CDR3 region is CASSYSTGGEAFF. CDR3 in DNA: TGTGCCAGCAGTTACTCGACGGGCGGTGAAGCTTTCTTT.

The V gene is TRBV9, the J gene TRBJ2-1; 10 nucleotides agree with TRBD2. The V gene's germline CDR1 is SGDLS and CDR2 YYNGEE. This CDR3 is built from 17 residues. With V trimmed by 3 bases and J by 7 bases, 13 bases remained unmatched. The CDR3 nucleotides read TGTGCCAGCAGCGCCAGATCCGTAGCGGGGGGTATTAATGAGCAGTTCTTC. Protein product: CASSARSVAGGINEQFF.